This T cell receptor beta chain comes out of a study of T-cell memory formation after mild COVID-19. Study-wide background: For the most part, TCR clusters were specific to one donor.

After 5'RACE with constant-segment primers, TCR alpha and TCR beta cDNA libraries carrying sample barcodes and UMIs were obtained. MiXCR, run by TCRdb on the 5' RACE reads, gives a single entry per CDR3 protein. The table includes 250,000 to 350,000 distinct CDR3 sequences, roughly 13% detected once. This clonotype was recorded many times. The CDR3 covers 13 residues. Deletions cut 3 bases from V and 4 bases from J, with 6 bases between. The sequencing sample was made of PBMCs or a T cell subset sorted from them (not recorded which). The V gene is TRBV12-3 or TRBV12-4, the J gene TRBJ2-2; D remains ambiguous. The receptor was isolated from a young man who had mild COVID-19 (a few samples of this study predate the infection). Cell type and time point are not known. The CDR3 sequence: CASSFSRTGELFF. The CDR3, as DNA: TGTGCCAGCAGTTTCTCTCGCACCGGGGAGCTGTTTTTT.